This passage covers 24 T cell receptor beta chains from one sample sequenced in a study of blood T cell repertoires in COVID-19. This table comes from immunoSEQ multiplex PCR, and its TCRdb copy is limited to in-frame clones, with some not included. The profile shows 450,000 or so clones, 90% of them singletons. Source material: PBMCs or T cells enriched from blood (not recorded which). The receptors come from a man younger than 30 who had recovered from COVID-19.

This clone was recorded once. The chain recombines TRBV2 with TRBJ1-3; 11 bases line up with TRBD1. V dropped 3 bases and J dropped 1; count of bases not matched to a gene: 2. The germline V gene has CDR1 SNHLY and CDR2 FYNNEI. This CDR3 spans 16 amino acids. The CDR3 is CASSEGQGVSGNTIYF. The CDR3 DNA follows: TGTGCCAGCAGTGAGGGACAGGGGGTTTCTGGAAACACCATATATTTT. The full variable domain, with the rest looked up from reference TRBV2 and TRBJ1-3, is EPEVTQTPSHQVTQMGQEVILRCVPISNHLYFYWYRQILGQKVEFLVSFYNNEISEKSEIFDDQFSVERPDGSNFTLKIRSTKLEDSAMYFCASSEGQGVSGNTIYFGEGSWLTVV.

The V and J genes are TRBV7-9 and TRBJ1-2, with TRBD1 matching 7 bases. V dropped 3 bases and J dropped 3; count of bases not matched to a gene: 4. The CDR3 is 14 residues long. Germline V gene lookup returns CDR1 SEHNR and CDR2 FQNEAQ (reference sequence). The CDR3 loop is CASSLQGGDYGYTF. The CDR3 bases are TGTGCCAGCAGCTTGCAGGGGGGAGACTATGGCTACACCTTC. Drawing the rest from reference TRBV7-9 and TRBJ1-2, the complete variable domain is DTGVSQNPRHKITKRGQNVTFRCDPISEHNRLYWYRQTLGQGPEFLTYFQNEAQLEKSRLLSDRFSAERPKGSFSTLEIQRTEQGDSAMYLCASSLQGGDYGYTFGSGTRLTVV.

The rearrangement links TRBV6-2 or TRBV6-3 to TRBJ2-1, with a weak D call TRBD2 (6 bases). Trimming removed 5 bases from V and 2 bases from J, with 7 bases in between. The CDR3 has 13 amino acids. The germline V gene encodes CDR1 MNHEY and CDR2 SVGEGT. CDR3 bases: TGTGCCAGCAGTCGACTAGCCTACAATGAGCAGTTCTTC. Translating gives CASSRLAYNEQFF.

This clone was recorded a few times. This sequence joins TRBV7-8 and TRBJ1-1; possibly TRBD1 for D (5 bases). The CDR3 runs to 18 residues. The V and J ends lost 2 bases and 1 base respectively, with 20 bases between them. Germline values: CDR1 SGHVS, CDR2 FQNEAQ. This CDR3 is CASSLIRVRAGKNTEAFF. DNA for the CDR3: TGTGCCAGCAGCTTAATACGGGTTAGGGCAGGGAAGAACACTGAAGCTTTCTTT. Together with reference TRBV7-8 and TRBJ1-1, the CDR3 gives the full variable domain: GAGVSQSPRYKVAKRGQDVALRCDPISGHVSLFWYQQALGQGPEFLTYFQNEAQLDKSGLPSDRFFAERPEGSVSTLKIQRTQQEDSAVYLCASSLIRVRAGKNTEAFFGQGTRLTVV.

On this clone itself: In the same sample, other DNA sequences code for this CDR3. V is TRBV7-3 and J is TRBJ1-1; TRBD1 might be the D (6 bases). Trimming shortened V by 6 bases and J by 1 base, and 12 bases separated the two germline ends. The CDR3 is 14 residues long. Germline V gene lookup returns CDR1 SGHTA and CDR2 FQGTGA. The CDR3 nucleotides read TGTGCCAGCAGTCTAGGGGGTGGGAACACTGAAGCTTTCTTT. It codes for CASSLGGGNTEAFF.

J is TRBJ2-1 and V is TRBV24-1; 10 bases map to TRBD2. Germline trimming cut 6 bases from V and 9 bases from J; bases unmatched to any gene: 10. Germline assignment: CDR1 KGHDR and CDR2 SFDVKD. This CDR3 has 15 amino acids. In nucleotides, the CDR3 is TGTGCCACCAGTTTGGAGCTAGCGGGAGTGGGTGAGCAGTTCTTC. It yields the protein CATSLELAGVGEQFF.

The chain employs TRBV5-6 and TRBJ2-7, with 8 bases aligning to TRBD2. CDR1 and CDR2 (germline): SGHDT, YYEEEE. V lost 7 bases, J lost 0 bases, and 6 bases stayed unmatched. The CDR3 loop spans 14 amino acids. The CDR3 reads CASSPTSVSYEQYF. In DNA, the CDR3 is TGTGCCAGCTCACCGACTAGCGTCTCCTACGAGCAGTACTTC.

The V gene is TRBV7-8, the J gene TRBJ1-1; D gene unclear. V lost 5 bases to trimming and J lost 0 bases, with 10 bases between them. The CDR3 loop spans 14 amino acids. CDR1 and CDR2 (germline): SGHVS, FQNEAQ. The CDR3 is CASSLGGVNTEAFF. The CDR3 region has the DNA TGTGCCAGCAGCCTGGGCGGGGTGAACACTGAAGCTTTCTTT. The full variable domain, rest sourced from reference TRBV7-8 and TRBJ1-1, is GAGVSQSPRYKVAKRGQDVALRCDPISGHVSLFWYQQALGQGPEFLTYFQNEAQLDKSGLPSDRFFAERPEGSVSTLKIQRTQQEDSAVYLCASSLGGVNTEAFFGQGTRLTVV.

The chain couples TRBV11-3 to TRBJ1-6, with D unresolved. Trimming took off 5 bases at V and 4 bases at J, with 6 bases between the two ends. The CDR3 contains 13 residues. Germline CDR1 and CDR2: SGHNT and YENEEA. CDR3 loop: CASSDSYNSPLHF. CDR3 bases: TGTGCCAGCAGCGATAGTTATAATTCACCCCTCCACTTT.

This chain connects TRBV4-2 to TRBJ2-3; the match to TRBD2 covers 9 bases. The CDR3 is 16 amino acids. The J segment lost 5 bases and the V segment lost 4 bases, leaving 10 bases of the junction unmatched. Germline V gene data show CDR1 as LGHNA and CDR2 as YNFKEQ. CDR3: CASSPSSGDAGDTQYF. CDR3 sequence (DNA): TGTGCCAGCAGCCCCTCTAGCGGGGACGCAGGAGATACGCAGTATTTT.

The chain has TRBV12-2 and TRBJ1-6; TRBD1 is the table's D call and was not checked against the DNA. TRBV12-2 is marked as a pseudogene. The length of the CDR3 is 23 residues. The CDR3 nucleotides are TGTGCAAGTCGCTCCTGGTGGGCTTACAGGATCGAGATTCAAGCTGAAAAGAGTTCACCCCTCCACTTT. Residues: CASRSWWAYRIEIQAEKSSPLHF.

The V gene is TRBV27, the J gene TRBJ2-1, with a possible D match to TRBD2 (6 bases). Trimming stripped 2 bases from V and 2 bases from J, with 22 bases between. This CDR3 has 19 residues. Per germline, CDR1 MNHEY and CDR2 SMNVEV (reference sequence). CDR3 in DNA: TGTGCCAGCAGTTTAAGGGGACCCTTGACGGGAGCTGCCTACAATGAGCAGTTCTTC. The encoded protein is CASSLRGPLTGAAYNEQFF.

In this sample, this clone turned up once. The rearrangement joins TRBV6-1 to TRBJ1-4, with D possibly matching TRBD1 (5 bases). The CDR3 runs to 14 residues. CDR1 and CDR2 from the germline V gene are MNHNS and SASEGT. Trimming took off 3 bases at V and 8 bases at J, with 13 bases between the two ends. The DNA for the CDR3 is TGTGCCAGCAGTGACGGGGGGTTCGGCGAAAAACTGTTTTTT. Protein sequence: CASSDGGFGEKLFF.

The V and J genes are TRBV27 and TRBJ1-5; D uncertain. The CDR3 length is 15 residues. V lost 1 base, J lost 3 bases, and 10 bases lay in between. CDR1 and CDR2 (germline): MNHEY, SMNVEV (reference sequence). As DNA, the CDR3 is TGTGCCAGCAGTTTATTTGCACCTACCAATCAGCCCCAGCATTTT. Translation: CASSLFAPTNQPQHF.

The genes are TRBV27 and TRBJ1-2, with a weak D call TRBD1 (6 bases). The ends were cut back, 3 bases at V and 6 bases at J, with 11 bases in the middle. This CDR3 has 13 amino acids. Germline loops: CDR1 MNHEY, CDR2 SMNVEV (reference sequence). CDR3 sequence: CASSFRQADGYTF. Here the CDR3 DNA reads TGTGCCAGCAGTTTCCGACAGGCGGATGGCTACACCTTC.

The rearrangement joins TRBV7-8 to TRBJ1-1, with TRBD1 matching 9 bases. CDR3 length equals 15 residues. Looked up from germline, CDR1 is SGHVS and CDR2 is FQNEAQ. Trimming took 1 base from V and 10 from J; bases not matched to a gene: 10. CDR3 sequence (DNA): TGTGCCAGCAGCTTAGGGACCGGGACAGGGTACGGAGCTTTCTTT. It translates to CASSLGTGTGYGAFF.

The chain links TRBV3-1 (or the pseudogene TRBV3-2) to TRBJ2-7; D is uncertain. From germline, CDR1 is LGHDT and CDR2 YNNKEL (reference sequence). The CDR3 totals 14 residues. The V end was cut by 1 base, the J end by 1 base, with 8 bases between. CDR3 protein: CASSQGHKSYEQYF. In nucleotides, the CDR3 is TGTGCCAGCAGCCAAGGACACAAATCCTACGAGCAGTACTTC.

This sequence joins TRBV19 and TRBJ1-2; D ambiguous. Deletions cut 7 bases from V and 0 bases from J, with 12 bases between. This CDR3 is built from 14 residues. The germline V gene encodes CDR1 LNHDA and CDR2 SQIVND (reference sequence). The CDR3: CASIISAANYGYTF. CDR3 DNA sequence: TGTGCCAGTATAATCTCTGCGGCTAACTATGGCTACACCTTC.

This clone has more than one count but fewer than ten. This rearrangement joins TRBV2 to TRBJ2-7; D remains ambiguous. CDR1 is SNHLY and CDR2 is FYNNEI in the germline V gene. This CDR3 comprises 13 residues. Trimming cost V 6 bases and J 3 bases, with 12 bases left between them. The CDR3 region is CASSRSLNYEQYF. The CDR3 nucleotides read TGTGCCAGCAGCAGGTCTCTAAACTACGAGCAGTACTTC. Full variable domain (outside the CDR3, taken from reference TRBV2 and TRBJ2-7): EPEVTQTPSHQVTQMGQEVILRCVPISNHLYFYWYRQILGQKVEFLVSFYNNEISEKSEIFDDQFSVERPDGSNFTLKIRSTKLEDSAMYFCASSRSLNYEQYFGPGTRLTVT.

The chain combines TRBV28 with TRBJ1-6, with TRBD1 identical over 7 bases. V lost 5 bases, J lost 10 bases, and 8 bases stayed unmatched. This CDR3 comprises 14 residues. The germline gives CDR1 MDHEN, CDR2 SYDVKM. The CDR3 protein is CASSGPGGGSPLHF. CDR3 coding DNA: TGTGCCAGCAGTGGTCCAGGGGGAGGATCACCCCTCCACTTT.

This clone was found once. The rearrangement uses TRBV4-1 and TRBJ1-4; TRBD1 aligns across 7 bases. Trimming removed 3 bases from V and 8 bases from J; junction bases left unmatched: 6. The CDR3 runs 14 residues. In germline, CDR1 is MGHRA, CDR2 YSYEKL. In nucleotides, the CDR3 is TGCGCCAGCAGCCAGTTGGGACAGCAAGAAAAACTGTTTTTT. Translating it yields CASSQLGQQEKLFF.

The table lists this clone with a count of one. This rearrangement joins TRBV5-1 to TRBJ2-3; 10 bases map to TRBD2. Germline-derived CDR1 and CDR2 are SGHRS and YFSETQ. The junction had 3 bases not matched to a gene; V was cut back by 1 base and J by 4 bases. This CDR3 is 15 amino acids long. The CDR3 nucleotides read TGCGCCAGCAGCTTGTCCCTAGCGGGGGCAGATACGCAGTATTTT. It yields the protein CASSLSLAGADTQYF. The variable domain in full, completed from reference TRBV5-1 and TRBJ2-3, reads KAGVTQTPRYLIKTRGQQVTLSCSPISGHRSVSWYQQTPGQGLQFLFEYFSETQRNKGNFPGRFSGRQFSNSRSEMNVSTLELGDSALYLCASSLSLAGADTQYFGPGTRLTVL.

The chain has TRBV3-1 (or the pseudogene TRBV3-2) and TRBJ2-7; the match to TRBD2 covers 7 bases. Germline-derived CDR1 and CDR2 are LGHDT and YNNKEL (reference sequence). Trimming removed 2 bases from V and 0 bases from J; junction bases left unmatched: 7. CDR3 size: 16 residues. CDR3 nucleotide sequence: TGTGCCAGCAGCCAAAGAATGGGGGGGAGCTCCTACGAGCAGTACTTC. Its protein is CASSQRMGGSSYEQYF.

There are a few counts of this clone. The genes are TRBV6-5 and TRBJ2-5, with TRBD2 as a possible D gene (6 bases). Germline CDR1 is MNHEY and CDR2 is SVGAGI. CDR3 length: 15 residues. V lost 6 bases to trimming and J lost 5 bases, with 19 bases between them. In nucleotides, the CDR3 is TGTGCCAGCAGCGCGGCTAGCGACGGCCCGGAGACCCAGTACTTC. Residues: CASSAASDGPETQYF.